This T cell receptor beta chain was identified during a study of blood T cell repertoires in COVID-19. Study in general: Italy, Spain and the United States were the sources of the convalescent and acute COVID-19 samples.

Between the trimmed V and J ends, which lost 1 base and 7 bases, there was a span of 14 bases. Germline-derived CDR1 and CDR2 are SGHRS and YFSETQ. The CDR3 has 15 amino acids. Repertoires were generated with immunoSEQ multiplex PCR, while TCRdb's copy carries only in-frame clones and drops some. The sample has 300,000 to 350,000 clones; about 90% are singletons. Residents of 24 US areas, aged roughly 18 to 89 years, made up the participants. The chain has TRBV5-1 and TRBJ2-2; D may be TRBD1 (5 bases). The sequence was obtained from a woman in her thirties who had been exposed to COVID-19. Sequencing used PBMCs or T cells enriched from blood (not recorded which). In DNA form, the CDR3 reads TGCGCCAGCAGCTTGCTACAGGCCCACGACGGGGAGCTGTTTTTT. Amino acid sequence: CASSLLQAHDGELFF.